This T cell receptor (beta chain) was identified in a study of blood T cell repertoires in COVID-19. Study at large: Italy, Spain and the United States were the sources of the convalescent and acute COVID-19 samples.

Trimming removed 3 bases from V and 16 bases from J; junction bases left unmatched: 8. This CDR3 is built from 12 residues. Germline V gene lookup returns CDR1 SGDLS and CDR2 YYNGEE. Libraries were prepared by immunoSEQ multiplex PCR; TCRdb keeps only in-frame clonotypes and omits some of them. The profile shows fewer than 200,000 clones, more than 60% of them singletons. The sample was peripheral blood. This chain uses TRBV9 with TRBJ2-1; TRBD1 matches 9 bases. The sequence came from a man aged 70 or older with acute or convalescent COVID-19. The CDR3 DNA follows: TGTGCCAGCAGCGCCGCCGGGACAGGGACCTTCTTC. Protein sequence: CASSAAGTGTFF. The entire variable domain, with the rest obtained from reference TRBV9 and TRBJ2-1, is as follows: DSGVTQTPKHLITATGQRVTLRCSPRSGDLSVYWYQQSLDQGLQFLIQYYNGEERAKGNILERFSAQQFPDLHSELNLSSLELGDSALYFCASSAAGTGTFFGPGTRLTVL.